What follows are 12 T cell receptor beta chains derived from one specimen sequenced in a study of graft-versus-host responses after intestinal transplantation. Method: immunoSEQ multiplex PCR; TCRdb's copy keeps in-frame clones and lacks some. The repertoire consists of approximately 15,000 clones, with about 31% occurring once and the leading ten covering 2% to 3%. Responders labeled with CFSE (approximately 200,000) were plated with approximately 200,000 irradiated, violet-dye-labeled stimulators. The sample here was alloreactive CD8+ T cells from a mixed lymphocyte reaction culture, taken before intestinal transplant. Noted subset: CFSE-low proliferating T cells sorted from approximately 6-day pre-transplant mixed lymphocyte reaction (GvH or HvG direction). The receptors derive from a human patient who received an intestinal transplant.

V is TRBV5-1 and J is TRBJ1-2; D possibly corresponds to TRBD1 (5 bases). The CDR3 contains 13 residues. V lost 3 bases, J lost 4 bases, and 10 bases lay in between. Looked up from germline, CDR1 is SGHRS and CDR2 is YFSETQ. CDR3 sequence (DNA): TGCGCCAGCAGCTGGGCGGGACCCTATGGCTACACCTTC. Residues: CASSWAGPYGYTF. The full variable domain, its missing parts supplied by reference TRBV5-1 and TRBJ1-2, is KAGVTQTPRYLIKTRGQQVTLSCSPISGHRSVSWYQQTPGQGLQFLFEYFSETQRNKGNFPGRFSGRQFSNSRSEMNVSTLELGDSALYLCASSWAGPYGYTFGSGTRLTVV.

The V call is TRBV6-8, the J call TRBJ2-3; no definite D call. V was cut by 2 bases and J by 3 bases, with 6 bases left in between. Per the germline V gene, CDR1 is MNHGY and CDR2 is SAAAGT. This CDR3 region has 13 residues. The CDR3 nucleotides read TGTGCCAGCAGTTACGGAGCGACAGATACGCAGTATTTT. Translation gives CASSYGATDTQYF.

CDR3 in DNA: TGTGCCAGCAGCTTCTGGGGGAGGAGCACAGATACGCAGTATTTT. This gives the protein CASSFWGRSTDTQYF. The chain has TRBV7-3 and TRBJ2-3; weak D call: TRBD2 (6 bases). Trimming removed 3 bases at V and 0 bases at J, with 10 bases between. Looked up from germline, CDR1 is SGHTA and CDR2 is FQGTGA. The CDR3 totals 15 residues.

This clone showed up just once. V is TRBV6-1 and J is TRBJ2-5; possibly TRBD2 for D (6 bases). The DNA end favors TRBJ2-7, so the J call may be wrong. Germline lookup yields CDR1 MNHNS and CDR2 SASEGT. The CDR3 contains 13 residues. The CDR3 loop is CASDPGTAYEQYF. In DNA, the CDR3 is TGTGCCAGCGACCCAGGGACTGCCTACGAGCAGTACTTC.

This clone is categorized as medium-sized. In the same sample, other DNA sequences code for this CDR3. The chain has TRBV5-1 and TRBJ2-2; 8 positions match TRBD2. The V gene's germline CDR1 is SGHRS and CDR2 YFSETQ. The V gene end was trimmed by 0 bases and the J gene end by 8 bases; junction bases not matched to a gene: 9. The CDR3 covers 16 residues. CDR3 loop: CASSLATSVTGGELFF. CDR3 nucleotide sequence: TGCGCCAGCAGCTTGGCGACTAGCGTTACCGGTGGGGAGCTGTTTTTT.

The chain recombines TRBV10-3 with TRBJ2-7, with 10 bases that match TRBD2. V lost 3 bases, J lost 2 bases, and 7 bases stayed unmatched. CDR3 length equals 16 residues. Germline-derived CDR1 and CDR2 are ENHRY and SYGVKD. In nucleotides, the CDR3 is TGTGCCATCAGTGAACTAGCGGGGTCCACTCCCTACGAGCAGTACTTC. It codes for CAISELAGSTPYEQYF.

This clone was detected only a few times. The chain employs TRBV5-1 and TRBJ1-6; 8 nucleotides match TRBD1. The ends lost 3 bases at V and 0 bases at J; junction bases unmatched: 2. The CDR3 is 16 amino acids. Per germline, CDR1 SGHRS and CDR2 YFSETQ. This CDR3 is CASSWTGSSYNSPLHF. In nucleotides, the CDR3 is TGCGCCAGCAGCTGGACAGGGAGCTCCTATAATTCACCCCTCCACTTT.

This chain uses TRBV7-6 with TRBJ2-3; D gene uncertain. V shed 1 base and J shed 4 bases, with 12 bases lying between them. Germline assignment: CDR1 SGHVS and CDR2 FNYEAQ. The CDR3 runs 15 residues. CDR3 sequence (DNA): TGTGCCAGCAGCTTAGGTACCATAGATCCAGATACGCAGTATTTT. Amino acids: CASSLGTIDPDTQYF.

This chain uses TRBV4-1 with TRBJ2-2; D not certain. The CDR3 covers 13 residues. Germline V gene sequence: CDR1 MGHRA, CDR2 YSYEKL. V was pared by 4 bases and J by 7 bases, with 10 bases between. Here the CDR3 reads CASSLPVVGELFF. In DNA, the CDR3 is TGCGCCAGCAGCCTTCCAGTGGTCGGGGAGCTGTTTTTT.

The chain recombines TRBV4-1 with TRBJ2-1; 12 nucleotides agree with TRBD2. V shed 4 bases, J shed 4 bases, and the junction held 2 bases outside the gene matches. The CDR3 is made up of 15 amino acids. The germline V gene encodes CDR1 MGHRA and CDR2 YSYEKL. The chain's CDR3 is CASSRGTSGYNEQFF. The CDR3 DNA sequence: TGCGCCAGCAGCCGAGGGACTAGCGGGTACAATGAGCAGTTCTTC.

This clone came up a few times. V and J are TRBV4-1 and TRBJ2-4; TRBD1 aligns across 9 bases. The trim removed 9 bases at V and 3 bases at J, leaving 6 bases unmatched. CDR3 length equals 14 residues. Looked up from germline, CDR1 is MGHRA and CDR2 is YSYEKL. In DNA form, the CDR3 reads TGCGCCAGTAGACCGACAGGGGGCAAAAACATTCAGTACTTC. Translating gives CASRPTGGKNIQYF.

In its sample, this clone was seen a few times. The chain has TRBV11-2 and TRBJ2-7; a possible D gene is TRBD1 (7 bases). CDR1 and CDR2 (germline): SGHAT, FQNNGV. V was trimmed by 8 bases and J by 4 bases, leaving 15 bases between them. The CDR3 consists of 13 residues. Written as DNA, the CDR3 is TGTGCCAGCGAGGGGCAGGGGGGTTACGAGCAGTACTTC. Translating it yields CASEGQGGYEQYF.